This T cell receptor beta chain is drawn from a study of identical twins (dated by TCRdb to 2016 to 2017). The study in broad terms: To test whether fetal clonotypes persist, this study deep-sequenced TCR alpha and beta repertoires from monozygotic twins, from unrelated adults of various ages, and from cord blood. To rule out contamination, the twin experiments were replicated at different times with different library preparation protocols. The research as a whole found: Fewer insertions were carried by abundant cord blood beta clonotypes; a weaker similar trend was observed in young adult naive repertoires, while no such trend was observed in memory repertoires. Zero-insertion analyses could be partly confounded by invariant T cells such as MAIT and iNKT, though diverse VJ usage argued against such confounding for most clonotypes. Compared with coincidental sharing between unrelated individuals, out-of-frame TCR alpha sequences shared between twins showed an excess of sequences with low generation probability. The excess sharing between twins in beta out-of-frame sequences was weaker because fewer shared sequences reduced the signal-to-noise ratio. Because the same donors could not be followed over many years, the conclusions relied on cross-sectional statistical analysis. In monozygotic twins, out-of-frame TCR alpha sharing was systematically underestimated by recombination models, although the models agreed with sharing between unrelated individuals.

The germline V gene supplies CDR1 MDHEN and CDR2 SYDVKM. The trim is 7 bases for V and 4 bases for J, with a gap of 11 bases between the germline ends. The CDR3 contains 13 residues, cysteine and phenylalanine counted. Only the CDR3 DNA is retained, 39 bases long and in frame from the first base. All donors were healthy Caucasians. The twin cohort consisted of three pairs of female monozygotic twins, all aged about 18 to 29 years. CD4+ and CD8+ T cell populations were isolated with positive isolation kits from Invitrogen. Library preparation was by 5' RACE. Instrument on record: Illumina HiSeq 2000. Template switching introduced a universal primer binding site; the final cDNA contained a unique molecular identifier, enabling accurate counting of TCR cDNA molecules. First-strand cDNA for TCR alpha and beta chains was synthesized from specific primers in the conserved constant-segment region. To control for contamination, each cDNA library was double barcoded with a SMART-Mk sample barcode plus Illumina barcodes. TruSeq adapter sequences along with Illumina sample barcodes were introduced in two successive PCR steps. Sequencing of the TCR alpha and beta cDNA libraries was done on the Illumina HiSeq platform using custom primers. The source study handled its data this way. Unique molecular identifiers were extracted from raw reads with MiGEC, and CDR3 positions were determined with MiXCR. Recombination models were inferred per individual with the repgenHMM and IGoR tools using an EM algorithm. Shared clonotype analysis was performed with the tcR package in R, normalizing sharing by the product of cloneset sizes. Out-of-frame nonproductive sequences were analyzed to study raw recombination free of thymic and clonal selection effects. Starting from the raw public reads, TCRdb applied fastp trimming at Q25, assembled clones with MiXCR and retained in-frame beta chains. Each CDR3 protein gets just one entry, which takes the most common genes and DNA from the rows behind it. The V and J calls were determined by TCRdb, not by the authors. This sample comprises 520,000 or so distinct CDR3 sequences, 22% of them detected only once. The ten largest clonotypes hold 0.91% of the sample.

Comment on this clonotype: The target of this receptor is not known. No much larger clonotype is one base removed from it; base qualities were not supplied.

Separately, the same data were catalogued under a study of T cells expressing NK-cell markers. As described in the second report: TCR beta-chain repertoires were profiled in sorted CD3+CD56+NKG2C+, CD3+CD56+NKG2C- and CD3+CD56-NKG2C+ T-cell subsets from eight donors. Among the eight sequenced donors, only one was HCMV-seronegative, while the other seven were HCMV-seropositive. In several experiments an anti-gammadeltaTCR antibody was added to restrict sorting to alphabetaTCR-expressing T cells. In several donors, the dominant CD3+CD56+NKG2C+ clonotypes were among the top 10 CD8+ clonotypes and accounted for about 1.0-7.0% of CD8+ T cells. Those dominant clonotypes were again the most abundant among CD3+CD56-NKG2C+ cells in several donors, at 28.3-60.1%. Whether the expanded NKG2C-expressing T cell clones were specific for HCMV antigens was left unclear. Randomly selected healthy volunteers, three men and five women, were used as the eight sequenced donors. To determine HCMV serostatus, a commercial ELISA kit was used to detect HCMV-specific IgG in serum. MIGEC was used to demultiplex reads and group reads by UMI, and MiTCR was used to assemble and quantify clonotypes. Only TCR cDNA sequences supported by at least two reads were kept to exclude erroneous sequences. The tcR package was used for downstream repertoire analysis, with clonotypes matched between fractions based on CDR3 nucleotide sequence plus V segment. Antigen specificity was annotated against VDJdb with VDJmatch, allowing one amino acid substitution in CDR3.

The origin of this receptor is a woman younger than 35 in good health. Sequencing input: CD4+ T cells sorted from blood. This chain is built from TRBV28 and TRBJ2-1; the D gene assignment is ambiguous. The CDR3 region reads CASTLDVYNEQFF. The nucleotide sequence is TGTGCCAGCACCCTGGACGTTTACAATGAGCAGTTCTTC.